Listed below are T cell receptor beta chains from one sample, sequenced in a study of a mutant IDH1 vaccine in newly diagnosed glioma. Antigen specificity for these receptors is unknown. Some clones are missing from TCRdb's copy, which holds only in-frame ones; the method was immunoSEQ multiplex PCR. Of 50,000 to 65,000 clones listed, approximately 65% are singletons. Material: peripheral blood mononuclear cells (PBMCs), obtained from a glioma patient whose treatment included an IDH1 peptide vaccine. The receptors were sampled from a man aged 35-49 years with glioma. Some clones in this sample may be carry-over from other donors' samples. CDR3s include the opening cysteine and the closing phenylalanine or tryptophan. Expanded clones are given a class, and other clones once, few, many or no size at all.

v_gene | abundance | CDR3aa
TRBV4-1 | NA | CASSHTTGGGYNEQFF
TRBV6-5 | NA | CASSRGHYEQYF
TRBV9 | NA | CASSVSNNSPLHF
TRBV7-9 | few | CASSSSGAVRSSPLHF
TRBV7-9 | few | CASSLAGTPDTQYF
TRBV7-9 | NA | CASGRHVRGQETQYF
TRBV19 | NA | CATEPTGTGGKEQFF
TRBV7-9 | once | CASRHQQGAWDTEAFF
TRBV30 | NA | CAWSRGLSGTEAFF
TRBV5-1 | few | CASSTPSGGSPNTGELFF
TRBV29-1 | NA | CSVDGRGAGDTQYF
TRBV4-1 | few | CASSQRYAANEKLFF
TRBV2 | NA | CASIPRAASPLHF
TRBV2 | NA | CASSLWGGDSYEQYF
TRBV30 | few | CAWSVKGSDTIYF
TRBV18 | NA | CASSPKAGTSGYNEQFF
TRBV18 | NA | CASSPREGSNEPLHF
TRBV30 | few | CAWSVTGRETQYF
TRBV5-4 | NA | CASNFGGVVNYGYTF
TRBV7-9 | NA | CASRQSGDTIYF
TRBV20-1 | few | CSLVAGYGYTF
TRBV2 | NA | CASSEGQSLSTDTQYF
TRBV5-1 | NA | CASKGVSEQYF
TRBV25-1 | NA | CASSEGLGNTEAFF
TRBV5-8 | few | CASSLRVSSGGFDTGELFF
TRBV30 | NA | CAWSSTRGETQYF
TRBV30 | NA | CACYWGRRARGYTF
TRBV30 | NA | CAGGGAARNQPQHF
TRBV6-5 | NA | CASSLGWNEQFF
TRBV7-6 | NA | CASSLAPSRETQYF
TRBV25-1 | NA | CASTRGGTVAEAFF
TRBV5-6 | NA | CASRYQGIGEQYF
TRBV25-1 | few | CASSPPGRGNEKLFF
TRBV29-1 | few | CSVEDPAGEDYGYTF
TRBV5-1 | NA | CASSLGGSSYNSPLHF
TRBV6-5 | NA | CASSSLPSGNTIYF
TRBV7-9 | NA | CASSFGGVEAKNIQYF
TRBV7-9 | NA | CASSPGSGNNEQFF
TRBV29-1 | NA | CSVDGGNEQFF
TRBV1 | NA | CTSSLGTVERNTIYF
TRBV2 | few | CASIKGGRTGELFF
TRBV19 | once | CASSIAGMTGRETQYF
TRBV5-6 | once | CASSLTGLVYGYTF
TRBV18 | NA | CASSRGVNNEQFF
TRBV7-9 | few | CASSLRGPTGGGYTF
TRBV27 | NA | CASSLIGLASYEQYF
TRBV18 | NA | CASSPVNQGAGTGELFF
TRBV13 | few | CASSLSHRGRSYEQYF
TRBV29-1 | NA | CSAAYQETQYF
TRBV25-1 | NA | CATKGGSNQPQHF